This T cell receptor beta chain was sequenced during a study of blood T cell repertoires in COVID-19. V dropped 2 bases and J dropped 2; count of bases not matched to a gene: 5. The CDR3 sequence is 15 residues long. CDR1 is SGHRS, CDR2 YFSETQ, per germline. The method was immunoSEQ multiplex PCR; TCRdb's version includes in-frame clones alone and lacks a portion of them. Of fewer than 450,000 clones in the sample, 70% to 90% were seen once. This chain connects TRBV5-1 to TRBJ2-3; 7 nucleotides line up with TRBD2. Sequencing used PBMCs or T cells enriched from blood (not recorded which). The receptor was isolated from a woman aged 40 to 50 with acute COVID-19. CDR3 sequence (DNA): TGCGCCAGCAGCTTAGCTAGCGGAAACACAGATACGCAGTATTTT. It codes for CASSLASGNTDTQYF.